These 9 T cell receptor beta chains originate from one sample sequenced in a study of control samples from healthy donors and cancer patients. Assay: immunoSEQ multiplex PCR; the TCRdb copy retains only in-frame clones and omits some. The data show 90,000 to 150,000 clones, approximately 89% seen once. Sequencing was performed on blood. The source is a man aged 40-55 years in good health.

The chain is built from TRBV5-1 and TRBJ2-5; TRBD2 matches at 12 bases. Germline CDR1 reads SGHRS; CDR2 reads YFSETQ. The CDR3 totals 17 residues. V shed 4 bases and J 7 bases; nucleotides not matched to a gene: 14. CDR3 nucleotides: TGCGCCAGCAGCGGTTGGACTAGCGGGGACATCGGGACGACCCAGTACTTC. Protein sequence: CASSGWTSGDIGTTQYF.

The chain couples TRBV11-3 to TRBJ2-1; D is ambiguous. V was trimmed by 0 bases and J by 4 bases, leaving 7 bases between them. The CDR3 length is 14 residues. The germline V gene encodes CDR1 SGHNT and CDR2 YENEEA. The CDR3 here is CASSLDSAYNEQFF. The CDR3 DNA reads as TGTGCCAGCAGCTTAGACTCGGCTTACAATGAGCAGTTCTTC.

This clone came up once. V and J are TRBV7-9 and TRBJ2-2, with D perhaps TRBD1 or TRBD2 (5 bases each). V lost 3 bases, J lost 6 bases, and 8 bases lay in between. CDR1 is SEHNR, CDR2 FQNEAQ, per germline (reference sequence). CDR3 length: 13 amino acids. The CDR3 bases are TGTGCCAGCAGCTTCCAGGGAGCCGGGGAGCTGTTTTTT. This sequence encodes CASSFQGAGELFF.

CDR3 loop: CASSDSAFRGSYNEQFF. CDR3 DNA sequence: TGTGCCAGCAGTGACTCAGCCTTCAGAGGGTCCTACAATGAGCAGTTCTTC. The V gene is TRBV6-4, the J gene TRBJ2-1, with D possibly being TRBD2 (5 bases). V was clipped by 0 bases and J by 1 base, with 13 bases between them. The germline V gene has CDR1 MRHNA and CDR2 SNTAGT. CDR3 length: 17 amino acids.

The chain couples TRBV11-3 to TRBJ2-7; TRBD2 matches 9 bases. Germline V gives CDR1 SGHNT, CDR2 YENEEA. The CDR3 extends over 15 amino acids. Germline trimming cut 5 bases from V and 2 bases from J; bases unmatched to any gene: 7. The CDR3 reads CASSTGGGGTYEQYF. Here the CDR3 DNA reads TGTGCCAGCAGCACTGGCGGGGGGGGAACCTACGAGCAGTACTTC.

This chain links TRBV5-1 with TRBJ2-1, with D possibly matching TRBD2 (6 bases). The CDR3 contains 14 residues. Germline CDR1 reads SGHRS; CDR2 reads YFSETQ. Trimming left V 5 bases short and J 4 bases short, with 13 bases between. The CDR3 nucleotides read TGCGCCAGCAGTTCGCTCGGGACTTACAATGAGCAGTTCTTC. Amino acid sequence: CASSSLGTYNEQFF.

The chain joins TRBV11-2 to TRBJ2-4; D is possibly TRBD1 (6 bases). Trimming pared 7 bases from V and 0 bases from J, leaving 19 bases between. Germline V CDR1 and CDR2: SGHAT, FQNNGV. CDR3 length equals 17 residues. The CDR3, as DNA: TGTGCCAGCACCCAGCAGGACAGCATGTTAGCCAAAAACATTCAGTACTTC. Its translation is CASTQQDSMLAKNIQYF.

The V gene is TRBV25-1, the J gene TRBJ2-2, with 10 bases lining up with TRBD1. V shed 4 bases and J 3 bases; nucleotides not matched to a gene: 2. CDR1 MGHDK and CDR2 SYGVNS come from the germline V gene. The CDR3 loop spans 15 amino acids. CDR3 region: CASSGDRGYTGELFF. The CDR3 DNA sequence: TGTGCCAGCAGTGGGGACAGGGGTTACACCGGGGAGCTGTTTTTT.

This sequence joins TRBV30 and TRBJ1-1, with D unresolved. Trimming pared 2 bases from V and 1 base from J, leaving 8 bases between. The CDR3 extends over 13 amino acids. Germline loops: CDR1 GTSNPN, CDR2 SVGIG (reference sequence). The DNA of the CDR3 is TGTGCCTGGAGTCGACGGGCGAACACTGAAGCTTTCTTT. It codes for CAWSRRANTEAFF.